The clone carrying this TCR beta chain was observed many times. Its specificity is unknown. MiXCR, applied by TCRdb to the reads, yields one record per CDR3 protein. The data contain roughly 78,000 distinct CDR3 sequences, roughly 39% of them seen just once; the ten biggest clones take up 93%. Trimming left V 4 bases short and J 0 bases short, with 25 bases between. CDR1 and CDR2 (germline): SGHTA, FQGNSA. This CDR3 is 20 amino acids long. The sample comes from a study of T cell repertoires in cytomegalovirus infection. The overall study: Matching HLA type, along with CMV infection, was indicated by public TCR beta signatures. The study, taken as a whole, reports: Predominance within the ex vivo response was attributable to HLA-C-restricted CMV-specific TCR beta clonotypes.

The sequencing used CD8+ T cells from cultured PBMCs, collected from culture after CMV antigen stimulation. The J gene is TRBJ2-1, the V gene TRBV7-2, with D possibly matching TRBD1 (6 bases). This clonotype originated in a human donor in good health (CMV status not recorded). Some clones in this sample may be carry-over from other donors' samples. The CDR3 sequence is CASSYRGTPTSYSSYNEQFF. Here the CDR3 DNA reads TGTGCCAGCAGCTACAGAGGGACACCTACTTCCTACAGCTCCTACAATGAGCAGTTCTTC.